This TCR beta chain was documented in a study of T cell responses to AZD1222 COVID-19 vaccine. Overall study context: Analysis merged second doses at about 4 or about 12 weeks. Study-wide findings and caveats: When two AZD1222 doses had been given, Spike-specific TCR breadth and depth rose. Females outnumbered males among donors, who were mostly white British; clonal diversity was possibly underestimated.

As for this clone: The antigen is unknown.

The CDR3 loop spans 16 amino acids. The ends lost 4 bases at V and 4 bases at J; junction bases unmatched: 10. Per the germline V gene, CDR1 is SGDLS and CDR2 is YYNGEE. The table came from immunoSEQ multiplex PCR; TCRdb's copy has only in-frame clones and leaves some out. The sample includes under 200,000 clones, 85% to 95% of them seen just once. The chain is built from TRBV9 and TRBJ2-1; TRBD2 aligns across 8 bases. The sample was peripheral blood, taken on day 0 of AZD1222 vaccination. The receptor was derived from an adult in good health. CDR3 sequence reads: CASSPPKVAGYNEQFF. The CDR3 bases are TGTGCCAGCAGCCCGCCTAAGGTAGCGGGGTACAATGAGCAGTTCTTC.